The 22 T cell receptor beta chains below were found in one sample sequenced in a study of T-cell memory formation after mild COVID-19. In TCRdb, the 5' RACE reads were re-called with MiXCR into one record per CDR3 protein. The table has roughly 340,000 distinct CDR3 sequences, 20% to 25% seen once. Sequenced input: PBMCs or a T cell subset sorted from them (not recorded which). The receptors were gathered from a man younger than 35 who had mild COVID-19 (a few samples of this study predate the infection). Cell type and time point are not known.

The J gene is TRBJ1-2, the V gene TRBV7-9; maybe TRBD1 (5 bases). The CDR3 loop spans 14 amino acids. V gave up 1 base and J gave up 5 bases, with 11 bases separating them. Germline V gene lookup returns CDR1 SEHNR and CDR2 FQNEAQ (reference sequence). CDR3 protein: CASSLEARAYGYTF. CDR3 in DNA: TGTGCCAGCAGCTTAGAGGCCAGGGCATATGGCTACACCTTC.

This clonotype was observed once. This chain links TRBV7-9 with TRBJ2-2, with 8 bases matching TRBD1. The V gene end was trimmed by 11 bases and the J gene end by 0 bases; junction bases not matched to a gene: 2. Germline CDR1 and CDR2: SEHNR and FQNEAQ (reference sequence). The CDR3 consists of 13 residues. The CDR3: CASGQANTGELFF. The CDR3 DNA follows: TGTGCCTCGGGACAGGCGAACACCGGGGAGCTGTTTTTT.

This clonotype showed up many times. As DNA, the CDR3 is TGTGCCAGCGCGCGAACCAGCGCCAACTACAATGAGCAGTTCTTC. Its protein is CASARTSANYNEQFF. The rearrangement links TRBV5-5 to TRBJ2-1; D is uncertain. The CDR3 loop spans 15 amino acids. Trimming took 7 bases from V and 3 from J, leaving 17 bases between them. Germline V gives CDR1 SGHKS, CDR2 YYEKEE (reference sequence).

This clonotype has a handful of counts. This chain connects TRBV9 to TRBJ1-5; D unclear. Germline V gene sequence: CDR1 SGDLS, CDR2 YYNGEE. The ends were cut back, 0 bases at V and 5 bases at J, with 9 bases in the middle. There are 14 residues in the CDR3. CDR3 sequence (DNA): TGTGCCAGCAGCGTAGGGGCAGAGTATCAGCCCCAGCATTTT. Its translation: CASSVGAEYQPQHF.

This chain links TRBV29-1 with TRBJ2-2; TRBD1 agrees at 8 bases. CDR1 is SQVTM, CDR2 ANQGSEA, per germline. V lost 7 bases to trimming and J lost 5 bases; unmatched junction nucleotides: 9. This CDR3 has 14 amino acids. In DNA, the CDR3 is TGCAGCGGGACTGGACAGGGTCGAACCGGGGAGCTGTTTTTT. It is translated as CSGTGQGRTGELFF.

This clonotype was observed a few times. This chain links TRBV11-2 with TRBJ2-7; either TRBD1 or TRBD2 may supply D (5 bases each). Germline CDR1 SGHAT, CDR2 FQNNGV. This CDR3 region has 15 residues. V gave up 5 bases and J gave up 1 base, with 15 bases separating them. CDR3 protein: CASSKNRDGSYEQYF. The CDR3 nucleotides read TGTGCCAGCAGCAAGAATCGGGACGGATCCTACGAGCAGTACTTC. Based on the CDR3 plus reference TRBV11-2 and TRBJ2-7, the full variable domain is EAGVAQSPRYKIIEKRQSVAFWCNPISGHATLYWYQQILGQGPKLLIQFQNNGVVDDSQLPKDRFSAERLKGVDSTLKIQPAKLEDSAVYLCASSKNRDGSYEQYFGPGTRLTVT.

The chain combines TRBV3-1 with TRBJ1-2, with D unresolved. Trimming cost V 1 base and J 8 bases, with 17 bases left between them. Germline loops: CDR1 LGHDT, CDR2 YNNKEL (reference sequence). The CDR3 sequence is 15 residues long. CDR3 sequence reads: CASSQANGGGGGYTF. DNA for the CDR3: TGTGCCAGCAGCCAAGCTAACGGCGGCGGAGGGGGCTACACCTTC.

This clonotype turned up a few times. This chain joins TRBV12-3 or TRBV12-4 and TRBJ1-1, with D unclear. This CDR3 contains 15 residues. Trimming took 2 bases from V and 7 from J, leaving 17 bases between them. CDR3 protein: CASSLFGSRIGEAFF. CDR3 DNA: TGTGCCAGCAGTTTATTTGGTTCTCGGATTGGTGAAGCTTTCTTT.

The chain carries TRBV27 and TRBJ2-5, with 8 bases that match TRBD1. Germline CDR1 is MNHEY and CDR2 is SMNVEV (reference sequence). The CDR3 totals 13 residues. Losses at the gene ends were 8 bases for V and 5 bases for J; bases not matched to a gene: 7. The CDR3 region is CASGPRGQETQYF. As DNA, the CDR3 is TGTGCCAGCGGACCCAGGGGGCAGGAGACCCAGTACTTC.

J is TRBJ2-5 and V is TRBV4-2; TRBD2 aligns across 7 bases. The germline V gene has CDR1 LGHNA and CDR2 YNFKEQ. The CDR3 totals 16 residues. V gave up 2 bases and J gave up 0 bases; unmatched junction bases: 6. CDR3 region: CASSQRDGGDQETQYF. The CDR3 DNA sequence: TGTGCCAGCAGCCAAAGGGATGGGGGGGACCAAGAGACCCAGTACTTC.

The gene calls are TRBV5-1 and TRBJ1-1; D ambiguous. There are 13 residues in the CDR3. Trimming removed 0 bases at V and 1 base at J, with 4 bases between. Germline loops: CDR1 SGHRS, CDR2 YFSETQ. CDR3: CASSLVSNTEAFF. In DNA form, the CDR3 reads TGCGCCAGCAGCTTGGTGTCGAACACTGAAGCTTTCTTT. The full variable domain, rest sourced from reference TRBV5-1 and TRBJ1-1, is KAGVTQTPRYLIKTRGQQVTLSCSPISGHRSVSWYQQTPGQGLQFLFEYFSETQRNKGNFPGRFSGRQFSNSRSEMNVSTLELGDSALYLCASSLVSNTEAFFGQGTRLTVV.

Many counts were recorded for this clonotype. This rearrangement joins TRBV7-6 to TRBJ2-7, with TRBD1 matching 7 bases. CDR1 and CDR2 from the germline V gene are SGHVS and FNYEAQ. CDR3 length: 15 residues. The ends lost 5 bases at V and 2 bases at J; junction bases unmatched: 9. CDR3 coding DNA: TGTGCCAGCAGCCCCGTGACAGGGCGTACCTACGAGCAGTACTTC. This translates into CASSPVTGRTYEQYF.

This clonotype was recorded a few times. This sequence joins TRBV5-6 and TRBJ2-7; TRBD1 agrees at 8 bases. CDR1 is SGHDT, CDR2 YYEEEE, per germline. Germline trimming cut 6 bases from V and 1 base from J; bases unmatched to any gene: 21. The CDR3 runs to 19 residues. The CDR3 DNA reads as TGTGCCAGCACAATGGATTCTAGGACAGGGCAGCATCCATCCTACGAGCAGTACTTC. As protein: CASTMDSRTGQHPSYEQYF.

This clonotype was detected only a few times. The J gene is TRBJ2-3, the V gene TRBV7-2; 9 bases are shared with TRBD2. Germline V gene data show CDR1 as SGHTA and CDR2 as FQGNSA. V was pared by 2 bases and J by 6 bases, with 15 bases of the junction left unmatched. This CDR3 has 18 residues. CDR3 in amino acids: CASSLSSWRGGIPDTQYF. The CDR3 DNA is TGTGCCAGCAGCTTAAGTTCATGGCGGGGGGGGATCCCGGATACGCAGTATTTT. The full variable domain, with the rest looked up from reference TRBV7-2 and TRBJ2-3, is GAGVSQSPSNKVTEKGKDVELRCDPISGHTALYWYRQSLGQGLEFLIYFQGNSAPDKSGLPSDRFSAERTGGSVSTLTIQRTQQEDSAVYLCASSLSSWRGGIPDTQYFGPGTRLTVL.

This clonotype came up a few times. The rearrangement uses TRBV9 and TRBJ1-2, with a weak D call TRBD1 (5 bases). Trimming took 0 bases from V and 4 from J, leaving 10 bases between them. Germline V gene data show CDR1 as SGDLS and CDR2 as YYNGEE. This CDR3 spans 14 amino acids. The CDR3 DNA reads TGTGCCAGCAGCGTAGGAAGGGGAACCTATGGCTACACCTTC. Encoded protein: CASSVGRGTYGYTF. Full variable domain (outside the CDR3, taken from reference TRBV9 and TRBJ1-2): DSGVTQTPKHLITATGQRVTLRCSPRSGDLSVYWYQQSLDQGLQFLIQYYNGEERAKGNILERFSAQQFPDLHSELNLSSLELGDSALYFCASSVGRGTYGYTFGSGTRLTVV.

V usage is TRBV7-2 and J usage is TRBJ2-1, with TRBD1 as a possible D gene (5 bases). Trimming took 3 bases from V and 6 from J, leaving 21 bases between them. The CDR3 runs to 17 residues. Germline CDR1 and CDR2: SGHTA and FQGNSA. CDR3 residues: CASSFSLRRALPNEQFF. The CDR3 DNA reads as TGTGCCAGCAGCTTTAGTCTCCGCAGGGCCCTCCCCAATGAGCAGTTCTTC.

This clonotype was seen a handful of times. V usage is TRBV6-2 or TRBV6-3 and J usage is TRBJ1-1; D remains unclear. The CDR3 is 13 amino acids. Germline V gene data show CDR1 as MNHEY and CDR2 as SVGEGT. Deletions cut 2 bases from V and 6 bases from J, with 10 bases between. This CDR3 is CASSYDGGAEAFF. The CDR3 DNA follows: TGTGCCAGCAGTTACGACGGAGGCGCTGAAGCTTTCTTT.

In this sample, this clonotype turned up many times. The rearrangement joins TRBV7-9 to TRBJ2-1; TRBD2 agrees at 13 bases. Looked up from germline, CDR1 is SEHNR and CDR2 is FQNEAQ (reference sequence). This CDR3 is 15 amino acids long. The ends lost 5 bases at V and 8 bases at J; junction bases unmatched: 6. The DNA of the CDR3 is TGTGCCAGCAGCCCGACTAGCGGGGGGCCGGATGAGCAGTTCTTC. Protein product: CASSPTSGGPDEQFF.

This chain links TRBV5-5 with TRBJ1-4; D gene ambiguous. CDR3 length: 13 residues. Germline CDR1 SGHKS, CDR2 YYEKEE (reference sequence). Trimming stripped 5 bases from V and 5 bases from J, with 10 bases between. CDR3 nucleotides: TGTGCCAGCAGTGATGACACCAATGAAAAACTGTTTTTT. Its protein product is CASSDDTNEKLFF.

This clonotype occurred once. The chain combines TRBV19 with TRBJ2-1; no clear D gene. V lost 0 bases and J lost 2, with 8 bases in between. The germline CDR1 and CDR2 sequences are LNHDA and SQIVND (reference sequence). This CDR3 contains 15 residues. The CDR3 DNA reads TGTGCCAGTAGTATAGATCTGGCTCCCTACAATGAGCAGTTCTTC. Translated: CASSIDLAPYNEQFF.

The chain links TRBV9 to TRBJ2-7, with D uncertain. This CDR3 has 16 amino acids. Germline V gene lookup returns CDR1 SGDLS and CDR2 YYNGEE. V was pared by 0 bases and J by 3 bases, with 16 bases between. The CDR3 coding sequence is TGTGCCAGCAGCGTAGCTGCGGCAGGAATTAGCTACGAGCAGTACTTC. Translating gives CASSVAAAGISYEQYF.

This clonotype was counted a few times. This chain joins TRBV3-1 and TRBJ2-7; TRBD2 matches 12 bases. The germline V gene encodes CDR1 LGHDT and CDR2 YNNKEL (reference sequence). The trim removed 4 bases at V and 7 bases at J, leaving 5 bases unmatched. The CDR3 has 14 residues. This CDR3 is CASSPGLAGREQYF. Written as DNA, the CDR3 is TGTGCCAGCAGCCCTGGACTAGCGGGGAGGGAGCAGTACTTC.